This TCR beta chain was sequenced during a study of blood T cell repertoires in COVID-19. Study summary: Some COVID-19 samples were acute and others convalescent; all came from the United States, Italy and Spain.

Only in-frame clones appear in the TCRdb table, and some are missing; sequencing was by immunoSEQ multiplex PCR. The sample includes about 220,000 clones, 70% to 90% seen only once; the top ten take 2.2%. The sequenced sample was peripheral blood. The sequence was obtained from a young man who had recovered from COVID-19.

DNA for the CDR3: TGTGCCAGCAGTGAATCTCGACTCATGGGTGAAAAACTGTTTTTT. As protein: CASSESRLMGEKLFF. The chain has TRBV6-1 and TRBJ1-4; D unclear. CDR1 and CDR2 from the germline V gene are MNHNS and SASEGT. The CDR3 loop spans 15 amino acids. V lost 2 bases to trimming and J lost 7 bases, with 14 bases between them.